What follows are 25 T cell receptor beta chains derived from one specimen sequenced in a study of T cell responses to AZD1222 COVID-19 vaccine. Only in-frame clones appear in the TCRdb table, and some are missing; sequencing was by immunoSEQ multiplex PCR. The table shows tens of thousands of clones, with 86% occurring only once. The source material was peripheral blood, sampled on day 0 of AZD1222 vaccination. The receptors derive from an adult in good health.

As concerns this clone: Other DNA variants within this sample encode the same CDR3. Here the CDR3 DNA reads TGTGCCTGGAGTGTAGGCGGCAATAGCAATCAGCCCCAGCATTTT. Residues: CAWSVGGNSNQPQHF. The chain combines TRBV30 with TRBJ1-5; D not resolved. The germline CDR1 and CDR2 sequences are GTSNPN and SVGIG (reference sequence). The ends were cut back, 0 bases at V and 0 bases at J, with 9 bases in the middle. This CDR3 contains 15 residues.

The chain recombines TRBV5-8 with TRBJ2-7, with D uncertain. The CDR3 runs 11 residues. The V end lost 4 bases, the J end lost 3 bases, and 5 bases lay between the germline ends. The germline CDR1 and CDR2 sequences are SGHTS and YDEGEE. For the CDR3, the DNA is TGTGCCAGCAGCCCCTACTACGAGCAGTACTTC. Translated, it gives CASSPYYEQYF.

The chain joins TRBV28 to TRBJ1-1; D not resolved. Per the germline V gene, CDR1 is MDHEN and CDR2 is SYDVKM. V dropped 8 bases and J dropped 4 bases, with 17 bases sitting between them. This CDR3 spans 14 amino acids. This CDR3 reads CASGAIGLSTEAFF. CDR3 bases: TGTGCCAGCGGCGCCATAGGATTGAGCACTGAAGCTTTCTTT. Filled out from reference TRBV28 and TRBJ1-1, the complete variable domain reads DVKVTQSSRYLVKRTGEKVFLECVQDMDHENMFWYRQDPGLGLRLIYFSYDVKMKEKGDIPEGYSVSREKKERFSLILESASTNQTSMYLCASGAIGLSTEAFFGQGTRLTVV.

The count of this clone is one. This chain joins TRBV3-1 (or the pseudogene TRBV3-2) and TRBJ2-3, with D perhaps matching TRBD2 (6 bases). CDR3 size: 17 residues. Germline loops: CDR1 LGHDT, CDR2 YNNKEL (reference sequence). The V and J ends lost 0 bases and 0 bases respectively, with 13 bases between them. The CDR3 sequence: CASSQDGGLTSTDTQYF. The CDR3 DNA sequence: TGTGCCAGCAGCCAAGATGGGGGACTTACTAGCACAGATACGCAGTATTTT.

This clone was found once. The chain employs TRBV30 and TRBJ2-5, with TRBD1 identical over 8 bases. V shed 1 base and J 7 bases; nucleotides not matched to a gene: 8. The CDR3 is 14 amino acids. Germline CDR1 is GTSNPN and CDR2 is SVGIG (reference sequence). This CDR3 reads CAWSETGGSGTQYF. DNA for the CDR3: TGTGCCTGGAGTGAAACAGGGGGTAGTGGGACCCAGTACTTC.

The V and J genes are TRBV7-9 and TRBJ1-4; 8 nucleotides line up with TRBD1. Germline assignment: CDR1 SEHNR and CDR2 FQNEAQ (reference sequence). With 2 bases clipped from V and 8 bases from J, the junction kept 4 bases outside the gene matches. The CDR3 contains 14 residues. The CDR3 sequence: CASSLMTGEEKLFF. The CDR3 DNA is TGTGCCAGCAGCTTAATGACAGGGGAAGAAAAACTGTTTTTT.

In this sample, this clone turned up once. This chain uses TRBV9 with TRBJ1-5, with 9 bases identical to TRBD1. V lost 0 bases, J lost 7 bases, and 5 bases stayed unmatched. This CDR3 has 15 residues. The germline V gene encodes CDR1 SGDLS and CDR2 YYNGEE. CDR3 nucleotides: TGTGCCAGCAGCGTAGGGGACAGGGCTCCGCAGCCCCAGCATTTT. Protein: CASSVGDRAPQPQHF.

The chain combines TRBV12-3 or TRBV12-4 with TRBJ1-1; D is uncertain. The V gene lost 5 bases and the J gene lost 4 bases, with 11 bases spanning the gap. The CDR3 runs to 13 residues. DNA for the CDR3: TGTGCCAGCAGTGTTCCGGGAGGCACTGAAGCTTTCTTT. Amino acid sequence: CASSVPGGTEAFF.

This clone was seen more than once but under ten times. The V and J genes are TRBV7-2 and TRBJ1-5; unclear D gene. Looked up from germline, CDR1 is SGHTA and CDR2 is FQGNSA. The V end lost 0 bases, the J end lost 0 bases, and 3 bases lay between the germline ends. The CDR3 length is 14 residues. CDR3 sequence (DNA): TGTGCCAGCAGCTTAGCAGTTAGCAATCAGCCCCAGCATTTT. This codes for CASSLAVSNQPQHF.

The J gene is TRBJ2-2, the V gene TRBV6-5; no clear D. The V end lost 2 bases, the J end lost 0 bases, and 7 bases lay between the germline ends. The length of the CDR3 is 15 residues. Germline CDR1 and CDR2: MNHEY and SVGAGI. Here the CDR3 reads CASSYDGPNTGELFF. The CDR3 DNA sequence: TGTGCCAGCAGTTACGACGGGCCGAACACCGGGGAGCTGTTTTTT.

J is TRBJ2-7 and V is TRBV19; D is unresolved. Germline values: CDR1 LNHDA, CDR2 SQIVND (reference sequence). Trimming took 8 bases from V and 1 from J, leaving 12 bases between them. CDR3 length equals 13 residues. CDR3 sequence: CASAPDGSYEQYF. The CDR3 DNA reads TGTGCCAGTGCCCCGGACGGTTCCTACGAGCAGTACTTC. The full variable domain, its missing parts supplied by reference TRBV19 and TRBJ2-7, is DGGITQSPKYLFRKEGQNVTLSCEQNLNHDAMYWYRQDPGQGLRLIYYSQIVNDFQKGDIAEGYSVSREKKESFPLTVTSAQKNPTAFYLCASAPDGSYEQYFGPGTRLTVT.

The chain carries TRBV5-1 and TRBJ1-3; no clear D gene. With 0 bases removed from V and 7 bases from J, the gap between germline ends came to 11 bases. CDR3 length: 14 amino acids. The germline V gene encodes CDR1 SGHRS and CDR2 YFSETQ. The CDR3 nucleotides are TGCGCCAGCAGCTTGGTATCCTCAGACAACACCATATATTTT. This sequence encodes CASSLVSSDNTIYF.

This chain uses TRBV19 with TRBJ2-6; no clear D gene. The CDR3 spans 14 residues. The germline CDR1 and CDR2 sequences are LNHDA and SQIVND (reference sequence). V lost 5 bases, J lost 0 bases, and 5 bases lay in between. In DNA form, the CDR3 reads TGTGCCAGTAGTTTAAGCTCTGGGGCCAACGTCCTGACTTTC. Protein sequence: CASSLSSGANVLTF. Full variable domain (missing parts from reference TRBV19 and TRBJ2-6): DGGITQSPKYLFRKEGQNVTLSCEQNLNHDAMYWYRQDPGQGLRLIYYSQIVNDFQKGDIAEGYSVSREKKESFPLTVTSAQKNPTAFYLCASSLSSGANVLTFGAGSRLTVL.

The genes are TRBV28 and TRBJ2-7, with 9 bases matching TRBD1. V trimming: 1 base; J trimming: 5 bases; junction bases outside the gene matches: 15. Germline values: CDR1 MDHEN, CDR2 SYDVKM. The CDR3 totals 18 residues. This CDR3 is CASSLFGYLGQGKHEQYF. CDR3 DNA sequence: TGTGCCAGCAGTTTATTCGGTTATCTTGGACAGGGGAAACACGAGCAGTACTTC.

The chain is built from TRBV7-2 and TRBJ2-1, with TRBD1 matching over 7 bases. The J segment lost 7 bases and the V segment lost 5 bases, leaving 11 bases of the junction unmatched. The CDR3 sequence is 15 residues long. The germline gives CDR1 SGHTA, CDR2 FQGNSA. Written as DNA, the CDR3 is TGTGCCAGCAGCCCCCGGGACAGTGCTGGGAATGAGCAGTTCTTC. It is translated as CASSPRDSAGNEQFF.

This clone appeared once. This chain connects TRBV28 to TRBJ2-1; 11 bases are a match to TRBD2. J was trimmed by 8 bases and V by 6 bases; bases with no gene match: 9. This CDR3 spans 15 amino acids. The germline V gene encodes CDR1 MDHEN and CDR2 SYDVKM. Written as DNA, the CDR3 is TGTGCCAGCAGCTTACTAGCGGGAGAGCAGGATGAGCAGTTCTTC. Its protein product is CASSLLAGEQDEQFF.

This chain joins TRBV12-3 or TRBV12-4 and TRBJ1-4; TRBD1 matches at 7 bases. V lost 10 bases, J lost 8 bases, and 10 bases stayed unmatched. The CDR3 is made up of 13 amino acids. CDR3 DNA sequence: TGTGCCACCTCCAGGGGGGGAAAAGAAAAACTGTTTTTT. This translates into CATSRGGKEKLFF.

The chain links TRBV28 to TRBJ1-5; D might be TRBD1 (5 bases). The length of the CDR3 is 15 residues. With 4 bases removed from V and 5 bases from J, the gap between germline ends came to 15 bases. Germline values: CDR1 MDHEN, CDR2 SYDVKM. In DNA, the CDR3 is TGTGCCAGCAGTTCCGGCGCAGGGTGGTATCAGCCCCAGCATTTT. This translates into CASSSGAGWYQPQHF.

This clone was picked up one time. CDR3 sequence reads: CASSLSLGNSPLHF. The CDR3 nucleotides read TGTGCCAGCAGCTTGAGTCTTGGGAATTCACCCCTCCACTTT. The chain couples TRBV5-4 to TRBJ1-6; D ambiguous. CDR1 and CDR2 (germline): SGHNT, YYREEE (reference sequence). There are 14 residues in the CDR3. Deletions cut 1 base from V and 7 bases from J, with 9 bases between.

The rearrangement joins TRBV7-8 to TRBJ2-7, with D unclear. CDR1 and CDR2 from the germline V gene are SGHVS and FQNEAQ. V was trimmed by 0 bases and J by 7 bases, leaving 4 bases between them. The CDR3 extends over 11 amino acids. The CDR3 DNA is TGTGCCAGCAGCTTAGCAACGGAGCAGTACTTC. It translates to CASSLATEQYF.

In its sample, this clone was seen once. V is TRBV7-9 and J is TRBJ2-7; no definite D call. V lost 1 base to trimming and J lost 9 bases, with 7 bases between them. The CDR3 consists of 11 residues. In germline, CDR1 is SEHNR, CDR2 FQNEAQ (reference sequence). In DNA, the CDR3 is TGTGCCAGCAGCTTAGAACTATGGCAGTACTTC. The encoded protein is CASSLELWQYF.

This chain connects TRBV28 to TRBJ2-7, with D maybe TRBD2 (6 bases). From germline, CDR1 is MDHEN and CDR2 SYDVKM. The CDR3 spans 13 residues. V lost 7 bases, J lost 4 bases, and 14 bases lay in between. The CDR3 region is CASNSGGFYEQYF. The CDR3 coding sequence is TGTGCCAGCAACAGTGGGGGGTTTTACGAGCAGTACTTC.

The chain joins TRBV5-1 to TRBJ2-3, with 7 bases fitting TRBD1. The CDR3 is 15 residues long. J gave up 0 bases and V 0 bases, and 1 base lay outside the gene matches. The germline CDR1 and CDR2 sequences are SGHRS and YFSETQ. CDR3 in DNA: TGCGCCAGCAGCTTGGTGGGACAGAGCACAGATACGCAGTATTTT. This translates into CASSLVGQSTDTQYF. The entire variable domain, with the rest obtained from reference TRBV5-1 and TRBJ2-3, is as follows: KAGVTQTPRYLIKTRGQQVTLSCSPISGHRSVSWYQQTPGQGLQFLFEYFSETQRNKGNFPGRFSGRQFSNSRSEMNVSTLELGDSALYLCASSLVGQSTDTQYFGPGTRLTVL.

The chain recombines TRBV5-1 with TRBJ2-3; D is possibly TRBD2 (6 bases). The CDR3 length is 16 residues. Trimming pared 5 bases from V and 3 bases from J, leaving 19 bases between. Germline loops: CDR1 SGHRS, CDR2 YFSETQ. The CDR3 spells CASRTRGTGGTDTQYF. The CDR3 DNA sequence: TGCGCCAGCAGAACTCGGGGGACTGGGGGGACAGATACGCAGTATTTT.

The chain employs TRBV15 and TRBJ1-2, with D maybe TRBD1 (5 bases). The CDR3 extends over 14 amino acids. Deletions cut 1 base from V and 1 base from J, with 7 bases between. Looked up from germline, CDR1 is LNHNV and CDR2 is YYDKDF (reference sequence). The chain's CDR3 is CATSRVGVNYGYTF. CDR3 nucleotides: TGTGCCACCAGCAGAGTAGGGGTTAACTATGGCTACACCTTC.